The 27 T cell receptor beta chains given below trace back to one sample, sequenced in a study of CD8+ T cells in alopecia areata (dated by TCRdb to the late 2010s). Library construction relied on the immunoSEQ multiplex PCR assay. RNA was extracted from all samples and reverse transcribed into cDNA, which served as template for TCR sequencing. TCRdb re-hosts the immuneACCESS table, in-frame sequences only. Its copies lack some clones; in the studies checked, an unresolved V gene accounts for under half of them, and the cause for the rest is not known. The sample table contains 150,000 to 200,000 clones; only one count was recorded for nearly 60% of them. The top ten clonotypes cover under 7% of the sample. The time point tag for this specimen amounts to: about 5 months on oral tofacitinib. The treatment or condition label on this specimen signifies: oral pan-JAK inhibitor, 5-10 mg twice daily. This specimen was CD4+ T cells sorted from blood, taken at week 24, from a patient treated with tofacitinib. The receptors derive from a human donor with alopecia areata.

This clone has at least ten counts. The CDR3 region is CASSRGGFYGYTF. The CDR3 bases are TGTGCCAGCAGCCGAGGGGGGTTCTATGGCTACACCTTC. The chain links TRBV11-2 to TRBJ1-2; possible D gene TRBD1, 6 bases. Germline V CDR1 and CDR2: SGHAT, FQNNGV. The V and J ends lost 5 bases and 4 bases respectively, with 11 bases between them. The CDR3 is 13 residues long.

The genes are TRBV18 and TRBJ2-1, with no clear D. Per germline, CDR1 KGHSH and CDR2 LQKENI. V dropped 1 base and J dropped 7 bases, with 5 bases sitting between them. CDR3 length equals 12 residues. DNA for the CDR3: TGTGCCAGCTCACCACAGCAGAATGAGCAGTTCTTC. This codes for CASSPQQNEQFF.

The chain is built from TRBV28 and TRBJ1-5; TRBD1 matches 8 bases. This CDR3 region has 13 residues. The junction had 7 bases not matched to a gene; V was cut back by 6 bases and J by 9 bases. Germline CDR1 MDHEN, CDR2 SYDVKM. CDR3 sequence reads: CASRGTGGRPQHF. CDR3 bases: TGTGCCAGCAGGGGGACAGGAGGAAGGCCCCAGCATTTT.

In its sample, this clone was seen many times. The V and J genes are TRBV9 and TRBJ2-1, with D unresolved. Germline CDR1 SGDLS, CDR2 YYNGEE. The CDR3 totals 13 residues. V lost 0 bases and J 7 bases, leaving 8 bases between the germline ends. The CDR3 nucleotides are TGTGCCAGCAGCGTAGGACTCCCTAATGAGCAGTTCTTC. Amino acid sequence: CASSVGLPNEQFF.

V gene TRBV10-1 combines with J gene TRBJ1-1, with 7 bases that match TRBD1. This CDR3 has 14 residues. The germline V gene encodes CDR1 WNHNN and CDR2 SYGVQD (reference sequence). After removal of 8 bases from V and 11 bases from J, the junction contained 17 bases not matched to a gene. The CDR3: CASGQEFTNARAFF. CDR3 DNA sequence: TGCGCCAGCGGACAGGAGTTCACGAACGCGAGGGCTTTCTTT.

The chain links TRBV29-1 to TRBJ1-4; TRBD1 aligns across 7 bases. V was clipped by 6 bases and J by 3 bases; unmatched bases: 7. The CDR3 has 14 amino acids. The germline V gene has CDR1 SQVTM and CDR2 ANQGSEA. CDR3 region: CSVQDRVANEKLFF. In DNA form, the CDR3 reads TGCAGCGTCCAAGACAGGGTTGCTAATGAAAAACTGTTTTTT.

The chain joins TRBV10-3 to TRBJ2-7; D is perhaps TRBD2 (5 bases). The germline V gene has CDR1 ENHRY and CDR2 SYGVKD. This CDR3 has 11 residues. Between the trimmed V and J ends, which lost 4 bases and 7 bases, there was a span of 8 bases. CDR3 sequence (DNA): TGTGCCATCAGTGGAACGGGGGAGCAGTACTTC. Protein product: CAISGTGEQYF.

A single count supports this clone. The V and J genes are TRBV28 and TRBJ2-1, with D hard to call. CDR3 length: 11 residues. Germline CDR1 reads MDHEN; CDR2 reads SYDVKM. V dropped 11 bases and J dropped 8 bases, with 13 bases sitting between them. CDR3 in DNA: TGTGCCTCCGGCCTCGGCGATGAGCAGTTCTTC. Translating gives CASGLGDEQFF.

The CDR3 DNA sequence: TGTGCCAGCAGCCAAGATAATACAGGGGGCTACGAGCAGTACTTC. Translated: CASSQDNTGGYEQYF. The rearrangement joins TRBV4-2 to TRBJ2-7, with TRBD1 identical over 8 bases. CDR1 is LGHNA, CDR2 YNFKEQ, per germline. The CDR3 runs to 15 residues. V dropped 0 bases and J dropped 3; count of bases not matched to a gene: 4.

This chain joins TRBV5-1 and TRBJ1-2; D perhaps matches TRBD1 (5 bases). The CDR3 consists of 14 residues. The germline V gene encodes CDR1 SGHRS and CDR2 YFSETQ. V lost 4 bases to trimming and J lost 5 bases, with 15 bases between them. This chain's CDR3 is CASSGTQDFYGYTF. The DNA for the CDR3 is TGCGCCAGCAGCGGGACTCAAGATTTTTATGGCTACACCTTC.

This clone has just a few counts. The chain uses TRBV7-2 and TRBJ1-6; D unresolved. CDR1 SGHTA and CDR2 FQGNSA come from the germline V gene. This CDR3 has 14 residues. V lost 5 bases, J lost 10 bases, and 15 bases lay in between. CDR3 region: CASSVVGDGSPLHF. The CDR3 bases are TGTGCCAGCAGCGTCGTGGGAGATGGATCACCCCTCCACTTT.

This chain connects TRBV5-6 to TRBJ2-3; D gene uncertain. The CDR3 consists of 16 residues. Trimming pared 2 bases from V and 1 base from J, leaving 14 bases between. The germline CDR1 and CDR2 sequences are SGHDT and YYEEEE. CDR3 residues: CASSFIKGGGTDTQYF. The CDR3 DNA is TGTGCCAGCAGCTTCATCAAGGGCGGTGGCACAGATACGCAGTATTTT.

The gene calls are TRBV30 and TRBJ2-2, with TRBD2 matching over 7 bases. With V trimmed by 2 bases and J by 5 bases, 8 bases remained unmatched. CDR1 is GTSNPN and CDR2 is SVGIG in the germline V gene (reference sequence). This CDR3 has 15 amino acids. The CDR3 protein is CAWSWGRAATGELFF. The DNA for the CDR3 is TGTGCCTGGAGTTGGGGGAGGGCGGCTACCGGGGAGCTGTTTTTT.

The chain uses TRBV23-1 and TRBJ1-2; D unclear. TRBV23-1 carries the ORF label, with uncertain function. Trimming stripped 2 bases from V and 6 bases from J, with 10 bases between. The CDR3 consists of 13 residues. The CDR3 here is CASSQVGSNGYTF. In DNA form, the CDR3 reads TGCGCCAGCAGTCAAGTGGGTTCAAATGGCTACACCTTC.

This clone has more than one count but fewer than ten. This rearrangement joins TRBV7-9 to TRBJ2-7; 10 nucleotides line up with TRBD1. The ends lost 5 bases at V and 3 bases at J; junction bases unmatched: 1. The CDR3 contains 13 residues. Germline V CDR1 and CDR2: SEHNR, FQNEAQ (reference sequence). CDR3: CASSRDRGYEQYF. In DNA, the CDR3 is TGTGCCAGCAGCCGGGACAGGGGCTACGAGCAGTACTTC.

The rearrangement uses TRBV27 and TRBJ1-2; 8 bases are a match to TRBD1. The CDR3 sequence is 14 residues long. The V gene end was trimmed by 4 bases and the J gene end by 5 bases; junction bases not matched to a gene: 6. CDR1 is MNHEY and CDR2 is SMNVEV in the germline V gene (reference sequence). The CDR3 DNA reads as TGTGCCAGCAGTTCCCCGGGACAGGCATATGGCTACACCTTC. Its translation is CASSSPGQAYGYTF.

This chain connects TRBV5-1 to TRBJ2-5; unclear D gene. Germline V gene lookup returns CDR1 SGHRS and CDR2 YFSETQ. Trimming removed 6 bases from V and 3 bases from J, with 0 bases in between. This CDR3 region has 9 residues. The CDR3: CASKETQYF. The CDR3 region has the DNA TGCGCCAGCAAAGAGACCCAGTACTTC.

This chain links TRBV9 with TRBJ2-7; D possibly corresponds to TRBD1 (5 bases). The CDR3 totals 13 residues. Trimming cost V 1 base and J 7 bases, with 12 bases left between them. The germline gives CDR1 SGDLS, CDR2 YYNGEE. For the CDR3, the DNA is TGTGCCAGCAGCGTAAGCCAGGGCGGAGAGCAGTACTTC. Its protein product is CASSVSQGGEQYF.

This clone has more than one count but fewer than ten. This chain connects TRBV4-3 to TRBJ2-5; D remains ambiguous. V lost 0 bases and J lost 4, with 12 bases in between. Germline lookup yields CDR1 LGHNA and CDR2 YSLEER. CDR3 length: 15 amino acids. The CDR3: CASSQDLTVRETQYF. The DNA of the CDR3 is TGCGCCAGCAGCCAAGATCTGACTGTCAGAGAGACCCAGTACTTC.

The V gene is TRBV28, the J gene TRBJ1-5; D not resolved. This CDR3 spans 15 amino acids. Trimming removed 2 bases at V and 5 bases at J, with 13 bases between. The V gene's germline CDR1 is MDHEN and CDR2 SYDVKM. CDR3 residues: CASSLPWTYHQPQHF. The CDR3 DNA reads TGTGCCAGCAGTTTACCTTGGACTTACCATCAGCCCCAGCATTTT.

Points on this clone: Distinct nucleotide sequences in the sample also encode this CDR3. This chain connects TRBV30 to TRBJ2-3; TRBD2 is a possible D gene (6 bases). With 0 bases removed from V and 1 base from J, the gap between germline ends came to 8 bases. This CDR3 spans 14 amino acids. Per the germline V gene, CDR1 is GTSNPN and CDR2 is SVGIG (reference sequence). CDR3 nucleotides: TGTGCCTGGAGTGTCTCGGGAGGCACAGATACGCAGTATTTT. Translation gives CAWSVSGGTDTQYF.

CDR3 nucleotide sequence: TGTGCCATCAGCCCGGGGGAGGGCGAGCAGTACTTC. It encodes CAISPGEGEQYF. The chain uses TRBV10-3 and TRBJ2-7; 7 bases agree with TRBD2. The germline V gene encodes CDR1 ENHRY and CDR2 SYGVKD. V gave up 6 bases and J gave up 6 bases; unmatched junction bases: 5. The CDR3 has 12 residues.

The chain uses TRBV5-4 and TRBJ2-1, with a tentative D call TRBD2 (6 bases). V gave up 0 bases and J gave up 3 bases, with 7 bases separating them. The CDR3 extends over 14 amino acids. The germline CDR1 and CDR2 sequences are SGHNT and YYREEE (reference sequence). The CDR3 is CASSLGGVYNEQFF. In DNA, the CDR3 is TGTGCCAGCAGCTTGGGCGGGGTCTACAATGAGCAGTTCTTC.

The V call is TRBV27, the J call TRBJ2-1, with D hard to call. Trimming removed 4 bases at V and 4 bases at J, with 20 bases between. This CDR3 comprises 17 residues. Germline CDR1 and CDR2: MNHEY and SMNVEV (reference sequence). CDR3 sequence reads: CASSSHKGQAVYNEQFF. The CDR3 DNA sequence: TGTGCCAGCAGTTCACACAAGGGTCAGGCGGTTTACAATGAGCAGTTCTTC.

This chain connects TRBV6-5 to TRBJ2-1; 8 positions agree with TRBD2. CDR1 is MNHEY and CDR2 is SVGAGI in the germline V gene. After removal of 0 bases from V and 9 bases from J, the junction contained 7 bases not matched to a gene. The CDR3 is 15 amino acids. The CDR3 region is CASSYSSRGGVEQFF. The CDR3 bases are TGTGCCAGCAGTTACTCGTCTCGGGGGGGCGTTGAGCAGTTCTTC.

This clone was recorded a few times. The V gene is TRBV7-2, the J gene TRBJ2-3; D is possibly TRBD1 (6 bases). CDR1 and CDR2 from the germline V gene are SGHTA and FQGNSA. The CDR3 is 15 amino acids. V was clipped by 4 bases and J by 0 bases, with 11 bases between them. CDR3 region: CASSSTGWSTDTQYF. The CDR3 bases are TGTGCCAGCAGCTCGACAGGATGGAGCACAGATACGCAGTATTTT.

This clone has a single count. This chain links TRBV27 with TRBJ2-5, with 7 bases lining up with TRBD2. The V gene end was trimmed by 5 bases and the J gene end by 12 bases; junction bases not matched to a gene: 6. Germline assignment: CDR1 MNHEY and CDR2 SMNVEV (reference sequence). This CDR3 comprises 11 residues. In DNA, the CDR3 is TGTGCCAGCAGTCTCGGACTAGTGGAGTACTTC. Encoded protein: CASSLGLVEYF.